This T cell receptor (beta chain) is from a study of tumor-infiltrating lymphocytes in localized non-small cell lung cancer. Overall study: Several tumor histologies, both smoking statuses, and some post-neoadjuvant chemotherapy samples were included.

The data were produced by immunoSEQ multiplex PCR, yet TCRdb's version contains in-frame clones alone and is incomplete. The table has approximately 15,000 clones, approximately 79% seen once; the top ten hold about 9.4%. V was clipped by 5 bases and J by 5 bases, with 16 bases between them. Looked up from germline, CDR1 is MNHEY and CDR2 is SMNVEV (reference sequence). The CDR3 loop spans 15 amino acids. The TCR originated in a human donor with non-small cell lung cancer. Sequencing used lung tumor tissue. The chain recombines TRBV27 with TRBJ1-5; no clear D gene. DNA for the CDR3: TGTGCCAGCAGTCCCCTTGGGATCGGCCATCAGCCCCAGCATTTT. The encoded protein is CASSPLGIGHQPQHF.